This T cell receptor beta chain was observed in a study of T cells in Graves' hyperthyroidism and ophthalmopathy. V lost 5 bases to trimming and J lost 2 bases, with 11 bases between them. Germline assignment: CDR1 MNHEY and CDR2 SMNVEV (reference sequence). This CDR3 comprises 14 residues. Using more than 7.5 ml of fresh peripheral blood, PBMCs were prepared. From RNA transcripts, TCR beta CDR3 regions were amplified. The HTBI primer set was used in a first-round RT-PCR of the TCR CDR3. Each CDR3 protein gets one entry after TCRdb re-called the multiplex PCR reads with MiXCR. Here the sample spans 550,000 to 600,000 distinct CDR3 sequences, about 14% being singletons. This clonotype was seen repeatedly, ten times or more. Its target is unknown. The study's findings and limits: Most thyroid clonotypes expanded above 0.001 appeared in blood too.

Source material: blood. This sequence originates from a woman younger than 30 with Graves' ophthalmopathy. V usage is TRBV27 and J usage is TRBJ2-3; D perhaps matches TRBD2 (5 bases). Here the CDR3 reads CASSGLAVTDTQYF. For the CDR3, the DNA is TGTGCCAGCAGTGGCCTAGCAGTCACAGATACGCAGTATTTT.